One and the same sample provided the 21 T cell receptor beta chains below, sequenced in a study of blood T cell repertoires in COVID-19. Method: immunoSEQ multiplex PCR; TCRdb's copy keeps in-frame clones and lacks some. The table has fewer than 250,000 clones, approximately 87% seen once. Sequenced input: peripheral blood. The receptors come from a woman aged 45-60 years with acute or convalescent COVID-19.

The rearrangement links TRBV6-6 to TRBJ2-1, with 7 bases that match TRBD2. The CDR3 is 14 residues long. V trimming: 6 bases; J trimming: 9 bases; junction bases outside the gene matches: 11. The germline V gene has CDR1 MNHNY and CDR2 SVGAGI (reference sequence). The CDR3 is CASSGTTVLLEQFF. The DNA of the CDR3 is TGTGCCAGCAGCGGGACTACTGTCCTCCTTGAGCAGTTCTTC.

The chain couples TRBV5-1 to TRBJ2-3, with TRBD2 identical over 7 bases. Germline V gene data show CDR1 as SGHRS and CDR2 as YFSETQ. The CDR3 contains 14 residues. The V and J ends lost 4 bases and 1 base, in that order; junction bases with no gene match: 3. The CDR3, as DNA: TGCGCCAGCAGCCCGGGGGGAGGCACAGATACGCAGTATTTT. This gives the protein CASSPGGGTDTQYF.

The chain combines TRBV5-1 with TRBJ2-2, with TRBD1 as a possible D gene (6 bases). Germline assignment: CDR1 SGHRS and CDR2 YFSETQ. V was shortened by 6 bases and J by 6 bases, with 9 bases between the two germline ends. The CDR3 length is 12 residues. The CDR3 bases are TGCGCCAGCACCTCAGGGGCCGGGGAGCTGTTTTTT. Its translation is CASTSGAGELFF.

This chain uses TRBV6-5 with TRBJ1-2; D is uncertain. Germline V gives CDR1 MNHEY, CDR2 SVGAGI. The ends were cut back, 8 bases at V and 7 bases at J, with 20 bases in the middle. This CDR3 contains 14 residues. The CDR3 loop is CASLNWGGSGGYTF. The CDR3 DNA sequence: TGTGCCAGCTTAAACTGGGGAGGGTCGGGTGGCTACACCTTC.

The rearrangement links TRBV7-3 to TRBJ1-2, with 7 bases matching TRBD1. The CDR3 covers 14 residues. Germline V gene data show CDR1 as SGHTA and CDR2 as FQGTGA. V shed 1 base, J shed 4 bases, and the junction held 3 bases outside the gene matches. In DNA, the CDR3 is TGTGCCAGCAGCTTAATGCCAGGGGGCTATGGCTACACCTTC. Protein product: CASSLMPGGYGYTF.

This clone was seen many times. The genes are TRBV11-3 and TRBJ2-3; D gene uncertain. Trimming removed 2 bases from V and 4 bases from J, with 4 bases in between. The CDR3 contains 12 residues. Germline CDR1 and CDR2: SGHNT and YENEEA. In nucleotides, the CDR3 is TGTGCCAGCAGCTTACTAGCAGATACGCAGTATTTT. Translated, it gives CASSLLADTQYF.

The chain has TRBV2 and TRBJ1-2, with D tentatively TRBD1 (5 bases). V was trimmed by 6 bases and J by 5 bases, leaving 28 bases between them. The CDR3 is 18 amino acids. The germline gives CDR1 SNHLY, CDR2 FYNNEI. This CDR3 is CASRGGGVGGTAGYGYTF. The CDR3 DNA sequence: TGTGCCAGCAGGGGGGGTGGAGTAGGCGGAACCGCGGGGTATGGCTACACCTTC.

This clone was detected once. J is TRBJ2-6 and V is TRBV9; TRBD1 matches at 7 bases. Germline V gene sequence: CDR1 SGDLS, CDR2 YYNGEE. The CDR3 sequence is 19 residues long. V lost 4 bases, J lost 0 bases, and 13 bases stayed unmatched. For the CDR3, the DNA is TGTGCCAGCAGCACCACTTCCGGGACAGACCCCTCTGGGGCCAACGTCCTGACTTTC. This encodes CASSTTSGTDPSGANVLTF. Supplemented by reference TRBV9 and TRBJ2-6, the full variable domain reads DSGVTQTPKHLITATGQRVTLRCSPRSGDLSVYWYQQSLDQGLQFLIQYYNGEERAKGNILERFSAQQFPDLHSELNLSSLELGDSALYFCASSTTSGTDPSGANVLTFGAGSRLTVL.

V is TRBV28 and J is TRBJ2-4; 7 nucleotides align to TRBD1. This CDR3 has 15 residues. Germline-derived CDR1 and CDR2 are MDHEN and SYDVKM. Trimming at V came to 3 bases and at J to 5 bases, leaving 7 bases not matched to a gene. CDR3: CASSLTGSHQNIQYF. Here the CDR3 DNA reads TGTGCCAGCAGTTTGACAGGGTCCCATCAAAACATTCAGTACTTC.

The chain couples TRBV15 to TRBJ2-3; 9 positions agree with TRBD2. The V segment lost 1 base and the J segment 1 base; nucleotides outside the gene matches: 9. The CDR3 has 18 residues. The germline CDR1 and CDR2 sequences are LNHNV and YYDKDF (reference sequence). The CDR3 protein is CATSRGVSGGAGTDTQYF. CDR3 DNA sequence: TGTGCCACCAGCAGAGGAGTTAGCGGGGGCGCTGGCACAGATACGCAGTATTTT. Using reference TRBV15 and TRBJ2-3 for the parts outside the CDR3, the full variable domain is DAMVIQNPRYQVTQFGKPVTLSCSQTLNHNVMYWYQQKSSQAPKLLFHYYDKDFNNEADTPDNFQSRRPNTSFCFLDIRSPGLGDTAMYLCATSRGVSGGAGTDTQYFGPGTRLTVL.

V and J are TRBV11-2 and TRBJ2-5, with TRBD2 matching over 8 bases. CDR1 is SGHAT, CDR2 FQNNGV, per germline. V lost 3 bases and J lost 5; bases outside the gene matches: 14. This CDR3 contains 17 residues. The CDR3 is CASSFAGGRPVGETQYF. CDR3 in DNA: TGTGCCAGCAGCTTCGCGGGAGGACGACCTGTAGGGGAGACCCAGTACTTC. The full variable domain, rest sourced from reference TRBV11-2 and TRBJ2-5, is EAGVAQSPRYKIIEKRQSVAFWCNPISGHATLYWYQQILGQGPKLLIQFQNNGVVDDSQLPKDRFSAERLKGVDSTLKIQPAKLEDSAVYLCASSFAGGRPVGETQYFGPGTRLLVL.

CDR3 DNA: TGCAGCGTTGAGTACGGGGGGGCCGGAGATACGCAGTATTTT. Translating gives CSVEYGGAGDTQYF. This rearrangement joins TRBV29-1 to TRBJ2-3; 8 nucleotides line up with TRBD2. Germline V gene data show CDR1 as SQVTM and CDR2 as ANQGSEA. Unmatched junction bases numbered 7, after V lost 3 bases and J lost 5 bases. CDR3 length: 14 residues.

CDR3 bases: TGTGCCAGCAGCCAACGTGCGGGGGTGAACACCGGGGAGCTGTTTTTT. It is translated as CASSQRAGVNTGELFF. This rearrangement joins TRBV3-1 (or the pseudogene TRBV3-2) to TRBJ2-2; 7 bases line up with TRBD2. This CDR3 comprises 16 residues. Germline loops: CDR1 LGHDT, CDR2 YNNKEL (reference sequence). The V and J ends lost 2 bases and 1 base, in that order; junction bases with no gene match: 4.

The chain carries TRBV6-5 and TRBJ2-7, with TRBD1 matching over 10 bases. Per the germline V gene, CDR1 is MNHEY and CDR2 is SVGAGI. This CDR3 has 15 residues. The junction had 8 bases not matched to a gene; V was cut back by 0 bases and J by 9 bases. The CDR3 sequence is CASSYSGTGEVGQYF. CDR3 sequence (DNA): TGTGCCAGCAGTTACTCCGGGACAGGGGAAGTCGGGCAGTACTTC.

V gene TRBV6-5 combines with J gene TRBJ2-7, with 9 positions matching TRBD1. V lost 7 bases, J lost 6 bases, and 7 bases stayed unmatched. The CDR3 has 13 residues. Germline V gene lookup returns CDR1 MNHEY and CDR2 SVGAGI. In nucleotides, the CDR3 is TGTGCCAGCACGAGAGGACAGGGGAGCGAGCAGTACTTC. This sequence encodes CASTRGQGSEQYF.

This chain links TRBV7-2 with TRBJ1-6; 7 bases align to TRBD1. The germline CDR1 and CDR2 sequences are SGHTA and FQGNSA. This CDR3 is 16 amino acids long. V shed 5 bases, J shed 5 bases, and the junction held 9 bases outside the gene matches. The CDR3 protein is CASSVQGLWDNSPLHF. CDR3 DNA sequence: TGTGCCAGCAGCGTACAGGGGCTCTGGGATAATTCACCCCTCCACTTT.

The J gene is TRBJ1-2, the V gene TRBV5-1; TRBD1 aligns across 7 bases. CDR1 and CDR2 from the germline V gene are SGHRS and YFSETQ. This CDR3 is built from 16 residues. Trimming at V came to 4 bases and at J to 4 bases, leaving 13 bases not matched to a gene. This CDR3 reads CASSQAPGTAPYGYTF. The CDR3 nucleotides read TGCGCCAGCAGCCAAGCTCCGGGGACAGCCCCCTATGGCTACACCTTC.

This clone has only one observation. The CDR3 reads CAWSEQGYNQPQHF. The DNA of the CDR3 is TGTGCCTGGAGTGAACAGGGCTACAATCAGCCCCAGCATTTT. The chain joins TRBV30 to TRBJ1-5; tentative D call: TRBD1 (6 bases). Per the germline V gene, CDR1 is GTSNPN and CDR2 is SVGIG (reference sequence). Trimming shortened V by 1 base and J by 3 bases, and 10 bases separated the two germline ends. CDR3 size: 14 residues. Using reference TRBV30 and TRBJ1-5 for the parts outside the CDR3, the full variable domain is SQTIHQWPATLVQPVGSPLSLECTVEGTSNPNLYWYRQAAGRGLQLLFYSVGIGQISSEVPQNLSASRPQDRQFILSSKKLLLSDSGFYLCAWSEQGYNQPQHFGDGTRLSIL.

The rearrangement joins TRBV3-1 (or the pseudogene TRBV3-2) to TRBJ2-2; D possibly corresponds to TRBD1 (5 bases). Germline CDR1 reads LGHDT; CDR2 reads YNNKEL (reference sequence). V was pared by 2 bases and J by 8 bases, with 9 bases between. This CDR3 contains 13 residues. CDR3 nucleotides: TGTGCCAGCAGCCAACTTGGGGCTGGGGAGCTGTTTTTT. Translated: CASSQLGAGELFF.

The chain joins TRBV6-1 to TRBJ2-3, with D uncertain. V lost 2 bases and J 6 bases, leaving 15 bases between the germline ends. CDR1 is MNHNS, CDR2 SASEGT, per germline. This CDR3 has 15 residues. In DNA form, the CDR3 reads TGTGCCAGCAGTGAAATTCCGCGGAGTGGGGATACGCAGTATTTT. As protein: CASSEIPRSGDTQYF.

In nucleotides, the CDR3 is TGTGCCAGTAGTATAGATAGGGGACAGGGTTCTGGCTACACCTTC. Translated: CASSIDRGQGSGYTF. This chain connects TRBV19 to TRBJ1-2; 9 bases are shared with TRBD1. V was pared by 0 bases and J by 7 bases, with 6 bases of the junction left unmatched. This CDR3 has 15 residues. Germline V CDR1 and CDR2: LNHDA, SQIVND (reference sequence).